This TCR beta chain was recorded in a study of T cell repertoires and HLA-DP antigens. The study, taken as a whole, reports: Clones undetected before culture averaged roughly 39% against one allele and around 53% against the other.

The CDR3 length is 15 residues. V was trimmed by 0 bases and J by 10 bases, leaving 16 bases between them. Germline V gives CDR1 LGHNA, CDR2 YNFKEQ. TCRdb's table, derived via immunoSEQ multiplex PCR, lists solely in-frame clones and lacks some. The table lists 65,000 to 90,000 clones, 80% of them singletons. In regard to this clone: The antigen remains undetermined.

The genes are TRBV4-2 and TRBJ2-1; D possibly corresponds to TRBD2 (5 bases). The clonotype originates from a man aged 55 to 70 in good health and CMV-seronegative. The specimen was CD4+ T cells from PBMCs. DNA of the CDR3: TGTGCCAGCAGCCAAGAGACCGGACTCCCCTCGGAGCAGTTCTTC. Its translation is CASSQETGLPSEQFF.